This T cell receptor (beta chain) was recorded in a study of T cell repertoires in cytomegalovirus infection. Study as a whole: CMV epitopes, recently identified HLA-C-restricted and well-studied HLA-B-restricted, were used. Shared public TCR beta signatures pointed to both CMV infection and a matching HLA type. Notes on the study in general: CMV carriers having the relevant HLA were flagged by cumulative public TCR beta family frequency. Clonotype analysis showed dominance of the ex vivo response by HLA-C-restricted CMV-specific TCR beta clonotypes.

Germline CDR1 reads SGHTA; CDR2 reads FQGNSA. This CDR3 has 14 residues. V was shortened by 4 bases and J by 8 bases, with 17 bases between the two germline ends. TCRdb fed the reads into MiXCR, producing one record per CDR3 protein. The sample includes a few hundred thousand distinct CDR3 sequences, just under 25% of them seen just once. This clonotype was found a few times. Its antigen remains unidentified. Here the sequenced sample was cultured PBMCs, taken from culture after CMV antigen stimulation. The rearrangement links TRBV7-2 to TRBJ1-2; D might be TRBD1 (5 bases). This receptor was obtained from a human donor in good health (CMV status not recorded). Some clones in this sample may be carry-over from other donors' samples. The CDR3 nucleotides read TGTGCCAGCAGCTCCCTCGGGGCCCCGGAGGGCTACACCTTC. Its translation is CASSSLGAPEGYTF.